This T cell receptor beta chain stems from a study of long-term antiretroviral therapy in people with HIV. Study results and caveats: Clones expanded before ART dominated the repertoire at all time points.

Details on this clone: What it recognizes is unknown.

The run of the v3.0 immunoSEQ assay was at survey level. Sequencing was performed with immunoSEQ multiplex PCR; in TCRdb, only in-frame clones are kept and a portion is missing. The data show approximately 25,000 clones, around 82% seen once. The CDR3 loop spans 16 amino acids. CDR1 is SGDLS, CDR2 YYNGEE, per germline. The V and J ends lost 1 base and 0 bases, in that order; junction bases with no gene match: 4. Every one of the participants with HIV received treatment in the United States. The receptor's source is a woman in her thirties or forties with HIV. Sequencing was performed on unsorted PBMCs, taken 0.5 years after starting antiretroviral therapy. V gene TRBV9 combines with J gene TRBJ2-1, with TRBD2 identical over 7 bases. The CDR3 spells CASSVWGGGSYNEQFF. The CDR3 DNA is TGTGCCAGCAGCGTATGGGGCGGGGGCTCCTACAATGAGCAGTTCTTC.